This T cell receptor (beta chain) was profiled in a study of T cells after yellow fever vaccination. Study-wide results and caveats: There was a possibility that FACS-sorted repertoires contained abundant clonotypes contaminating from the bulk population. Researchers noted that a small share of clonotypes showed up in both CD4 and CD8 compartments. Most clones from primary vaccination resurfaced after the booster (around 97% CD4, more than 75% CD8).

For TCR, cDNA came from 5'RACE template switching, which added a universal primer site and UMIs. TCRdb redid the calling of the 5' RACE reads with MiXCR, one entry per CDR3 protein. The sample carries around 310,000 distinct CDR3 sequences, around 3.9% recorded once. The length of the CDR3 is 18 residues. The V gene's germline CDR1 is SGHRS and CDR2 YFSETQ. With 4 bases removed from V and 0 bases from J, the gap between germline ends came to 19 bases. This clonotype turned up a few times. No antigen is known for it. This TCR came from a man younger than 30 who received the YFV17D yellow fever vaccine. The material was PBMCs, obtained on the day of the yellow fever booster vaccination. The chain couples TRBV5-1 to TRBJ1-4; no reliable D call. In DNA form, the CDR3 reads TGCGCCAGCAGCCCCCACTTAATCCACCTTGCAACTAATGAAAAACTGTTTTTT. Translated, it gives CASSPHLIHLATNEKLFF. Looking up the rest from reference TRBV5-1 and TRBJ1-4 gives the full variable domain: KAGVTQTPRYLIKTRGQQVTLSCSPISGHRSVSWYQQTPGQGLQFLFEYFSETQRNKGNFPGRFSGRQFSNSRSEMNVSTLELGDSALYLCASSPHLIHLATNEKLFFGSGTQLSVL.